A single sample is the source of the 3 T cell receptor beta chains below, sequenced in a study of T cell repertoires in cytomegalovirus infection (dated by TCRdb to about 2019). Sequencing relied on an Illumina HiSeq 1500. TCRdb reanalyzed the raw reads on its own, using fastp at Q25 for trimming and MiXCR for clone calling, and kept in-frame beta chains. Rows are unified per CDR3 protein, each entry keeping the most common DNA and genes. Here the sample has about 150,000 distinct CDR3 sequences; roughly a quarter occur a single time. Roughly 9.8% of the sample goes to the ten largest clones. Sequenced: PBMCs. The receptors were gathered from a human donor in good health (CMV status not recorded). Some clones in this sample may be carry-over from other donors' samples.

This clonotype has a handful of counts. V and J are TRBV7-3 and TRBJ2-1, with 12 nucleotides matching TRBD2. Looked up from germline, CDR1 is SGHTA and CDR2 is FQGTGA. The CDR3 covers 17 residues. V trimming: 5 bases; J trimming: 8 bases; junction bases outside the gene matches: 13. CDR3 in DNA: TGTGCCAGCAGCACCACCGGGACTAGCGGGCCTGGTGATGAGCAGTTCTTC. Translated: CASSTTGTSGPGDEQFF.

The chain employs TRBV25-1 and TRBJ2-7; D uncertain. Per germline, CDR1 MGHDK and CDR2 SYGVNS. The CDR3 totals 13 residues. V lost 0 bases, J lost 4 bases, and 7 bases lay in between. The CDR3 loop is CASSEYGKYEQYF. The CDR3 DNA reads TGTGCCAGCAGTGAATACGGAAAATACGAGCAGTACTTC.

The chain couples TRBV19 to TRBJ2-1; TRBD2 aligns across 8 bases. The length of the CDR3 is 13 residues. The germline V gene encodes CDR1 LNHDA and CDR2 SQIVND (reference sequence). J gave up 8 bases and V 2 bases, and 2 bases lay outside the gene matches. This chain's CDR3 is CASSIQAGDEQFF. Written as DNA, the CDR3 is TGTGCCAGTAGTATACAAGCGGGAGATGAGCAGTTCTTC.